These 17 T cell receptor beta chains originate from one sample sequenced in a study of OX40 agonist ivuxolimab in advanced cancers. This table comes from immunoSEQ multiplex PCR, and its TCRdb copy is limited to in-frame clones, with some not included. The repertoire has tens of thousands of clones, about 89% of them found once; the top ten carry 0.3% to 0.35%. The material sequenced was CD4+ or CD8+ T cells sorted from blood, taken in a trial of the OX40 agonist ivuxolimab. These TCRs come from an adult with an advanced solid tumor such as melanoma, head and neck, liver or kidney cancer.

The chain uses TRBV11-2 and TRBJ1-1; 9 bases match TRBD1. V dropped 4 bases and J dropped 4; count of bases not matched to a gene: 7. CDR1 is SGHAT and CDR2 is FQNNGV in the germline V gene. The CDR3 is 15 amino acids. This CDR3 is CASSYRGRGGTEAFF. The DNA of the CDR3 is TGTGCCAGCAGCTACAGGGGGCGAGGAGGCACTGAAGCTTTCTTT.

This clone has a handful of counts. This chain links TRBV28 with TRBJ2-7; D call uncertain. V lost 7 bases and J 2 bases, leaving 15 bases between the germline ends. The CDR3 has 14 residues. Germline-derived CDR1 and CDR2 are MDHEN and SYDVKM. In nucleotides, the CDR3 is TGTGCCAGCACCCCTTCTGTCAGTACCTACGAGCAGTACTTC. Amino acids: CASTPSVSTYEQYF.

This chain joins TRBV5-4 and TRBJ2-1; tentative D call: TRBD2 (5 bases). The V gene's germline CDR1 is SGHNT and CDR2 YYREEE (reference sequence). V was cut by 1 base and J by 11 bases, with 22 bases left in between. The CDR3 loop spans 16 amino acids. CDR3 DNA: TGTGCCAGCAGCTTGTCGGTCCCGGGGTCATCAACGAAGCAGTTCTTC. Protein: CASSLSVPGSSTKQFF.

V and J are TRBV9 and TRBJ1-2; unclear D gene. This CDR3 is 14 amino acids long. Germline lookup yields CDR1 SGDLS and CDR2 YYNGEE. The V gene lost 0 bases and the J gene lost 8 bases, with 14 bases spanning the gap. DNA of the CDR3: TGTGCCAGCAGCGTAGGTCCCTCCCCCATGGGCTACACCTTC. Translating gives CASSVGPSPMGYTF.

The chain joins TRBV10-1 to TRBJ2-3; D is uncertain. Germline V gives CDR1 WNHNN, CDR2 SYGVQD (reference sequence). The CDR3 spans 16 residues. V lost 0 bases and J lost 0, with 10 bases in between. In DNA form, the CDR3 reads TGCGCCAGCAGTGAGTCGCGTATCTCTAGCACAGATACGCAGTATTTT. Encoded protein: CASSESRISSTDTQYF.

The chain couples TRBV2 to TRBJ2-6, with D hard to call. Between the trimmed V and J ends, which lost 3 bases and 0 bases, there was a span of 6 bases. Germline loops: CDR1 SNHLY, CDR2 FYNNEI. The CDR3 runs 15 residues. The CDR3 protein is CASSEDLSGANVLTF. The DNA for the CDR3 is TGTGCCAGCAGTGAGGACCTCTCTGGGGCCAACGTCCTGACTTTC.

The V and J genes are TRBV5-6 and TRBJ2-3; 12 positions agree with TRBD1. After removal of 2 bases from V and 2 bases from J, the junction contained 3 bases not matched to a gene. Germline lookup yields CDR1 SGHDT and CDR2 YYEEEE. The CDR3 is made up of 16 amino acids. In DNA, the CDR3 is TGTGCCAGCAGCTTACCGGGACAGGGGGCCACAGATACGCAGTATTTT. It translates to CASSLPGQGATDTQYF.

V and J are TRBV5-6 and TRBJ2-1; 10 positions match TRBD2. Germline V lookup: CDR1 SGHDT, CDR2 YYEEEE. This CDR3 contains 13 residues. Germline trimming cut 3 bases from V and 6 bases from J; bases unmatched to any gene: 0. This CDR3 is CASSWTSGNEQFF. For the CDR3, the DNA is TGTGCCAGCAGCTGGACTAGCGGCAATGAGCAGTTCTTC.

This chain links TRBV30 with TRBJ2-3; D unresolved. V was clipped by 1 base and J by 3 bases, with 5 bases between them. This CDR3 is built from 12 residues. Germline V gene lookup returns CDR1 GTSNPN and CDR2 SVGIG (reference sequence). The CDR3 loop reads CAWSAGTDTQYF. In DNA, the CDR3 is TGTGCCTGGAGTGCGGGTACAGATACGCAGTATTTT.

This chain connects TRBV29-1 to TRBJ1-4; D is possibly TRBD1 (5 bases). Per the germline V gene, CDR1 is SQVTM and CDR2 is ANQGSEA. There are 13 residues in the CDR3. V was cut by 3 bases and J by 7 bases, with 12 bases left in between. CDR3 residues: CSVEVGGGEKLFF. The CDR3 coding sequence is TGCAGCGTTGAGGTGGGGGGTGGTGAAAAACTGTTTTTT.

The chain joins TRBV5-1 to TRBJ1-5; D is perhaps TRBD1 (6 bases). In germline, CDR1 is SGHRS, CDR2 YFSETQ. The CDR3 consists of 15 residues. V was clipped by 4 bases and J by 5 bases, with 16 bases between them. Here the CDR3 reads CASSPTTGRDQPQHF. The CDR3 coding sequence is TGCGCCAGCAGCCCAACAACAGGGAGGGATCAGCCCCAGCATTTT.

CDR3 loop: CASSLGTGPYEQYF. The CDR3 region has the DNA TGTGCCAGCAGCTTGGGGACAGGGCCCTACGAGCAGTACTTC. The chain is built from TRBV11-2 and TRBJ2-7; 9 bases map to TRBD1. The germline V gene encodes CDR1 SGHAT and CDR2 FQNNGV. The CDR3 sequence is 14 residues long. V was pared by 3 bases and J by 2 bases, with 2 bases of the junction left unmatched.

The chain carries TRBV5-4 and TRBJ2-3; D is uncertain. CDR1 and CDR2 (germline): SGHNT, YYREEE (reference sequence). The V end was cut by 2 bases, the J end by 4 bases, with 8 bases between. CDR3 length: 13 residues. The CDR3 sequence is CASSFPASDTQYF. The CDR3 DNA reads as TGTGCCAGCAGCTTCCCGGCGTCAGATACGCAGTATTTT.

The chain couples TRBV9 to TRBJ1-2; 9 bases match TRBD1. V lost 1 base, J lost 7 bases, and 5 bases stayed unmatched. From germline, CDR1 is SGDLS and CDR2 YYNGEE. The CDR3 length is 14 residues. CDR3 DNA sequence: TGTGCCAGCAGCGTATTACAGGGGGCAGGTGGCTACACCTTC. As protein: CASSVLQGAGGYTF. The full variable domain, with the rest looked up from reference TRBV9 and TRBJ1-2, is DSGVTQTPKHLITATGQRVTLRCSPRSGDLSVYWYQQSLDQGLQFLIQYYNGEERAKGNILERFSAQQFPDLHSELNLSSLELGDSALYFCASSVLQGAGGYTFGSGTRLTVV.

This clone appeared once. V and J are TRBV10-1 and TRBJ2-7; 8 positions match TRBD2. The trim removed 1 base at V and 5 bases at J, leaving 10 bases unmatched. CDR1 WNHNN and CDR2 SYGVQD come from the germline V gene (reference sequence). This CDR3 comprises 16 residues. The CDR3 DNA is TGCGCCAGCAGTGAGTGGGACGGGGGGGGTGAAAACGAGCAGTACTTC. Amino acid sequence: CASSEWDGGGENEQYF.

The rearrangement joins TRBV27 to TRBJ2-2; 9 nucleotides line up with TRBD2. Trimming removed 5 bases from V and 1 base from J; junction bases left unmatched: 5. The CDR3 length is 16 residues. CDR1 is MNHEY, CDR2 SMNVEV, per germline (reference sequence). In DNA form, the CDR3 reads TGTGCCAGCAGTAGCCTAGCGGGGCTGAACACCGGGGAGCTGTTTTTT. It encodes CASSSLAGLNTGELFF.

The V call is TRBV7-9, the J call TRBJ1-2, with unresolved D. V lost 4 bases and J 3 bases, leaving 6 bases between the germline ends. The V gene's germline CDR1 is SEHNR and CDR2 FQNEAQ (reference sequence). The CDR3 has 12 residues. The CDR3: CASSYDDYGYTF. The CDR3 DNA follows: TGTGCCAGCAGCTACGACGACTATGGCTACACCTTC.